The subject of this entry is one T cell receptor (beta chain). The age range of participants was 18 to 89 years, with residence in some 25 US areas. Two consecutive negative NP/OP PCR tests, clearance, or resolved symptoms defined Cohort 3 recovery. Sequencing used immunoSEQ multiplex PCR; TCRdb keeps in-frame clones, though not all of them. The data show around 380,000 clones, roughly 86% seen once. Trimming took off 6 bases at V and 11 bases at J, with 17 bases between the two ends. The germline V gene encodes CDR1 KGHSH and CDR2 LQKENI. The CDR3 is 14 residues long. This sample is part of a study of blood T cell repertoires in COVID-19. Turning to the study itself: Samples representing acute and convalescent COVID-19 were sourced from the United States, Italy and Spain.

The chain has TRBV18 and TRBJ1-6; no clear D gene. The TCR originated in a man between 25 and 39 years old who had recovered from COVID-19. The sample was PBMCs or T cells enriched from blood (not recorded which). CDR3 amino acids: CASSPVASGTPLHF. The CDR3 coding sequence is TGTGCCAGCTCTCCGGTGGCCTCCGGGACACCCCTCCACTTT.